This T cell receptor (beta chain) was recorded in a study of cytomegalovirus exposure and HLA in healthy donors (dated by TCRdb to about 2017). About the study as a whole: An earlier analysis of several hundred of the donors reported 250 to 300 Gb of sequence data and more than 90 million unique TCR beta sequences from 150 million to 200 million T cells. About 280 gigabases of sequencing data and about 92 million unique TCR sequences made up an early release that covered approximately 620 HLA-typed donors. Of the roughly 400 genotyped donors, over 65% fell in the genetic ancestry cluster associated with self-reported Caucasian donors. The study was designed to test whether signatures of past pathogen exposure could be identified by cataloging public T cell receptors. The study used immunosequencing to profile the T cell repertoires of some 600 subjects and linked those repertoires to cytomegalovirus serostatus. In addition to the first cohort of around 670 subjects, a separate validation cohort of approximately 130 different subjects was used. To predict cytomegalovirus infection status, the study combined high-throughput TCR immunosequencing, statistical association of individual TCRs with disease status, and machine learning. A later analysis re-examined previously published TCR beta repertoires from around 670 donors and added high-resolution HLA genotyping to investigate patterns of TCR occurrence. Rather than using new phenotypic data, the later analysis identified candidate immune exposures from TCR beta sequences and from how often those sequences occurred across donors. An earlier analysis of 587 of the donors used high-throughput TCR beta sequencing to judge whether each TCR beta V gene segment behaved as functional or pseudogenic. Donor age, sex, ethnicity and CMV serostatus were compiled together with the repertoire data. In a later genetic analysis, genome-wide SNP genotypes for 398 of the 666 donors were used, and that subset was treated as a discovery cohort. Every repertoire in the discovery cohort had been generated on one and the same sequencing platform. Class I and class II HLA loci were covered by the typing at four-digit resolution. Typing coverage differed by locus: A, B, C, DRB1 and DQB1 were typed in roughly 620-640 donors, DQA1 in about 550, DPA1 in some 610, and DPB1 in roughly 470. A few DR-DQ haplotypes were treated as single units for association and clustering because of strong linkage in the cohort. On average, roughly 240,000 unique TCR beta nucleotide sequences were sequenced per donor among about 400 genotyped donors of the cohort, with 15% to 20% of those sequences being non-productive. Overall study outcomes, separate from this receptor: Broadly in line with IMGT annotations, most TCR beta V segments showed up in productive rearrangements about 90% or about 30% of the time in an earlier analysis of a few hundred of the donors. An association between a missense DCLRE1C variant and V-gene and J-gene trimming of TCR beta chains was found in a later genetic analysis and replicated in an independent cohort. A later analysis reported that several top co-occurrence clusters appeared linked to parvovirus B19, influenza, CMV and Epstein-Barr virus. Linkage disequilibrium might explain the correlated functional status among segregating V segments, but an unknown experimental factor could not be excluded. The sequencing pipeline was judged likely to have produced a cluster of highly shared sequence variants as a technical artifact. The classifier was reported to diagnose cytomegalovirus status with high specificity and sensitivity in both the original and validation cohorts. HLA typing was unavailable for some donors at each locus, so association tests used only the typed subset. Some IMGT-functional V segments, including TRBV6-2 and TRBV6-3, could not be told apart with the 87-base-pair reads, so those segments were excluded. A later analysis found that TCR association rates varied across HLA loci, with DRB1 alleles showing the most associated TCRs and HLA-C alleles the fewest. It was suggested by the authors that the approach could potentially be generalized to other disease states and immunological phenotypes. Sequencing depth was assumed to be roughly uniform across donors in the presence/absence analyses, though that assumption may not hold. Because counts were too low, more than 15 rarely observed V segments, including chromosome 9 orphons, were left out of the earlier analysis of roughly 600 of the donors. When HLA alleles, especially DR and DQ, strongly co-occurred, attributing TCR associations to individual alleles was difficult. In a later analysis, about 16,000 TCR beta sequences were associated with specific HLA alleles at a false discovery rate of 0.05. For the cohort, immune exposure information was limited to CMV serostatus. A later analysis found that HLA-associated TCR beta chains were more clonally expanded and had lower generation probabilities than equally common non-associated chains. The study listed 170 or so TCR beta chains as associated with cytomegalovirus. A further reported finding was that TCR beta sequences accurately predicted the HLA-A and HLA-B alleles for most subjects in the first cohort. Only TCR beta chains were sequenced in this cohort, and the absence of alpha or paired-chain data limited detectable features. According to a later analysis, most CMV-associated TCR beta chains appeared to be HLA-restricted, and the HLA associations seemed to be driven largely by CMV exposure. Three of the identified cytomegalovirus-associated TCR beta chains were confirmed in vitro to be specific for cytomegalovirus antigens. Most TCR sequences were seen in very few donors, while some public TCRs were found in many individuals. According to a later genetic analysis, donors in an Asian-associated ancestry cluster had fewer N-insertions in productive TCRs than the approximately 650-donor mean.

CDR1 and CDR2 (SGHNT, YYREEE) derive from the germline V gene (reference sequence). V gives up 4 bases and J gives up 9 bases, and the segment between their germline ends measures 23 bases. The CDR3, cysteine through phenylalanine, is 16 amino acids long. Only the CDR3 part of the read is kept: 48 bases, read in frame from the first base. As concerns this clone: This clone's antigen is unknown. Per-nucleotide qualities are absent, and no much larger clonotype sits a single base away.

The protocol used for the library was the immunoSEQ multiplex PCR assay. The multiplex PCR relied on a mix of 60 forward primers for TCR Vbeta segments and 13 reverse primers for TCR Jbeta segments. The CDR3 region of rearranged TCR beta genes was amplified from genomic DNA with a multiplex PCR assay. Amplified TCR beta libraries were sequenced as 87-base-pair reads on the Illumina HiSeq System. The original methods were these. Across the 500 to 700 repertoires, a later analysis counted tens of millions of unique TCR beta chains, around 11 million of which were shared by at least two donors. Raw reads were error-corrected and collapsed into unique sequences with a nearest-neighbor algorithm that merged closely related sequences to remove PCR and sequencing errors. CDR3 sequences were aligned to IMGT reference sequences to assign V, D and J gene segments. Each retained sequence needed at least a six-nucleotide match to both a V gene segment and a J gene segment. Rearrangements were classified as productive when the CDR3 lacked stop codons and remained in frame with V and J, and all other rearrangements were classified as non-productive. CDR3 was defined according to IMGT convention as the region running from the second conserved V-encoded cysteine to the conserved J-encoded phenylalanine. The earlier analysis of about 610 of the donors excluded sequences that lacked an unambiguous match to a single V gene segment. An earlier analysis of a few hundred of the donors classified V segments as functional when productive rearrangements were above 56.7% and as segregating when the standard deviation between donors was above 5%. A statistical classification framework was developed to diagnose cytomegalovirus status using the catalog of TCR beta chain sequences. A later analysis assigned V and J genes by comparing TCR nucleotide sequences with IMGT/GENE-DB human TR gene sequences. In a later analysis, CDR3 sequences and most-parsimonious VDJ recombination scenarios were assigned using the TCRdist pipeline. In a later analysis, every TCR beta chain was defined by the combination of its CDR3 amino acid sequence and its V-gene family, and reads without a unique V-gene family were dropped. As a way to deal with suspected cross-contamination and a sequencing artifact, a later analysis dropped under 600 nucleotide sequences that were highly shared and had low generation probability. In a later analysis, a clonal expansion index for each public chain was calculated from normalized within-repertoire ranks of inferred template counts. In a later analysis, generation probabilities were computed using a VDJ recombination model fitted to out-of-frame rearrangements, and the results were checked against IGoR. A later analysis scored TCR-TCR, TCR-HLA and TCR-CMV co-occurrence with hypergeometric tests, applying a repertoire-size bias correction to TCR pairs. To estimate false discovery rates, a later analysis permuted the HLA or CMV assignments 20 times. In a later analysis, co-occurring TCRs were grouped with DBSCAN, and TCRdist sequence similarity was added when clustering was performed within HLA-allele-positive subsets. Repertoires with fewer than 30,000 or more than 120,000 public chains, plus five repertoires with anomalous nucleotide sharing, were excluded from co-occurrence clustering. TCRdb limited this immuneACCESS table to in-frame rearrangements with V and J called. A share of clones is missing; checked studies link under half to unresolved V genes, and the rest is unexplained. The V and J calls and clone size are taken from that table; D and trimming were inferred from the DNA. The sample includes over 150,000 clones, with 82% observed a single time. Of the sample, less than 1% is held by the ten largest clones.

The cohort comprised 550 to 700 healthy bone marrow donors. At the time of sampling, all cohort members were nominally healthy, though unrecorded immune exposures were likely present. The donor tested CMV seropositive and was one of the 289 seropositive cohort members. A peripheral blood sample was provided by each donor, and peripheral blood mononuclear cells were used for TCR beta sequencing. Genomic DNA extraction from the blood cell samples was performed with the Qiagen DNeasy Blood Extraction Kit. The receptor chain draws on TRBV5-4 and TRBJ2-1; TRBD2 might be the D gene, on 6 matching bases. This TCR was recovered from a girl aged 2-10 years in good health and CMV-seropositive. Sequences were obtained from PBMCs. The nucleotide sequence is given as TGTGCCAGCAGCGGGGGGTCGGGAATGTGGGCGGGTGAGCAGTTCTTC. Its amino acids are CASSGGSGMWAGEQFF.